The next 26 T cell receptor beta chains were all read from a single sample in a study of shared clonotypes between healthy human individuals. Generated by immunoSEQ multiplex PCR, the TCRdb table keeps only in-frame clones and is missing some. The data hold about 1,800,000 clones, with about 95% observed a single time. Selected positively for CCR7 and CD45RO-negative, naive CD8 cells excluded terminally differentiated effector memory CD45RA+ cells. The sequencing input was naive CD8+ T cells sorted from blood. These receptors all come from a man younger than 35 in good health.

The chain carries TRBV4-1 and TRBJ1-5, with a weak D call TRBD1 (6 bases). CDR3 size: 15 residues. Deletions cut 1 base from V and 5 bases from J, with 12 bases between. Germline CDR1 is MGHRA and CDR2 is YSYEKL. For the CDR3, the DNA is TGCGCCAGCAGCCAAGCCCCAGGGGTGGATCAGCCCCAGCATTTT. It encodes CASSQAPGVDQPQHF.

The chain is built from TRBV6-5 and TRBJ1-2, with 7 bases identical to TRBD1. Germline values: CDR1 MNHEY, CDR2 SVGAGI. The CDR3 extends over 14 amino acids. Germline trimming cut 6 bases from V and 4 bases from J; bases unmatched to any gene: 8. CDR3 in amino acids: CASSTTGLFYGYTF. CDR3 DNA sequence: TGTGCCAGCAGCACGACAGGGCTTTTCTATGGCTACACCTTC.

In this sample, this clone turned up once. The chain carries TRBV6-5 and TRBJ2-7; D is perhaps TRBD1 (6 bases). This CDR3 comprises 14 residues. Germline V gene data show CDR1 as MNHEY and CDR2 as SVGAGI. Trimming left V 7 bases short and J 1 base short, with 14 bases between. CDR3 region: CASNPGAVSYEQYF. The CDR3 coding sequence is TGTGCCAGCAATCCAGGGGCAGTTTCCTACGAGCAGTACTTC.

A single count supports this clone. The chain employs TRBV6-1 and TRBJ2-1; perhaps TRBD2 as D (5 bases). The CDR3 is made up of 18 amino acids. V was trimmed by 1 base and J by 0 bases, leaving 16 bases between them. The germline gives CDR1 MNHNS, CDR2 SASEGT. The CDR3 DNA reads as TGTGCCAGCAGTGAAGTCGACGGGGAGACCTACTCCTACAATGAGCAGTTCTTC. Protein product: CASSEVDGETYSYNEQFF.

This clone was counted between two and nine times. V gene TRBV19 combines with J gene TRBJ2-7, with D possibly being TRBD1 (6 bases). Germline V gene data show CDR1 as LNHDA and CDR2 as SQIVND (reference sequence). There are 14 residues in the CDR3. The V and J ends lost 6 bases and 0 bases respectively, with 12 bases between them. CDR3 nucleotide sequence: TGTGCCAGTAGCCTCACAGGGATCTCCTACGAGCAGTACTTC. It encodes CASSLTGISYEQYF.

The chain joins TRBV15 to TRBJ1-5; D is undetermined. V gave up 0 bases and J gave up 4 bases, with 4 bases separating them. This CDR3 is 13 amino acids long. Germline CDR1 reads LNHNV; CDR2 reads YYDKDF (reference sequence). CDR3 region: CATSRDENQPQHF. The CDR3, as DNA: TGTGCCACCAGCAGAGATGAAAATCAGCCCCAGCATTTT.

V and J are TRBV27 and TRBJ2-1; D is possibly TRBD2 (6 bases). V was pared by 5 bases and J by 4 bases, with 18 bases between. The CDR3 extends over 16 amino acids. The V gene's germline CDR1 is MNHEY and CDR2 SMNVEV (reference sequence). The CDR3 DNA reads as TGTGCCAGCAGTGGGGAGCGGGTCCCACAATACAATGAGCAGTTCTTC. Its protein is CASSGERVPQYNEQFF.

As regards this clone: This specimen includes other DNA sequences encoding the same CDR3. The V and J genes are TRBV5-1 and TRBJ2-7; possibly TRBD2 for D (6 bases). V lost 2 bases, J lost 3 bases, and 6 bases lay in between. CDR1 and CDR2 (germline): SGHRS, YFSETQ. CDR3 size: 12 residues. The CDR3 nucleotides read TGCGCCAGCAGCTTTAGCGGCTACGAGCAGTACTTC. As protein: CASSFSGYEQYF.

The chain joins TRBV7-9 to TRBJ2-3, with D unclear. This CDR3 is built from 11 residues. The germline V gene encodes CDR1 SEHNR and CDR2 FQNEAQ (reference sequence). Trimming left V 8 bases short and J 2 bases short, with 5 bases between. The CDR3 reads CASGYTDTQYF. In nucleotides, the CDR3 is TGTGCCAGCGGATACACAGATACGCAGTATTTT. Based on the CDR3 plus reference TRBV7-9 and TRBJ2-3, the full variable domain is DTGVSQNPRHKITKRGQNVTFRCDPISEHNRLYWYRQTLGQGPEFLTYFQNEAQLEKSRLLSDRFSAERPKGSFSTLEIQRTEQGDSAMYLCASGYTDTQYFGPGTRLTVL.

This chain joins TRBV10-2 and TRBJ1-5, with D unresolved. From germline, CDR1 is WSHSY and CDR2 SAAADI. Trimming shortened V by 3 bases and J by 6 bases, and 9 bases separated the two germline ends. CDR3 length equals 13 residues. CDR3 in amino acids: CASSEGSIQPQHF. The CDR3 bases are TGCGCCAGCAGTGAAGGAAGTATTCAGCCCCAGCATTTT.

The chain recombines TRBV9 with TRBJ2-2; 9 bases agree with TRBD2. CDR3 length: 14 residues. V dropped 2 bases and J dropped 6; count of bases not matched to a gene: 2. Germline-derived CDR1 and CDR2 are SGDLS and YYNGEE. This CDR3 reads CASSVSGGAGELFF. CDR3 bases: TGTGCCAGCAGCGTTAGCGGGGGAGCCGGGGAGCTGTTTTTT.

The CDR3: CASSWSASNTGELFF. DNA for the CDR3: TGTGCCAGCAGTTGGTCGGCCTCGAACACCGGGGAGCTGTTTTTT. The chain carries TRBV6-5 and TRBJ2-2; D is uncertain. V gave up 4 bases and J gave up 0 bases, with 9 bases separating them. The CDR3 length is 15 residues. Germline CDR1 reads MNHEY; CDR2 reads SVGAGI.

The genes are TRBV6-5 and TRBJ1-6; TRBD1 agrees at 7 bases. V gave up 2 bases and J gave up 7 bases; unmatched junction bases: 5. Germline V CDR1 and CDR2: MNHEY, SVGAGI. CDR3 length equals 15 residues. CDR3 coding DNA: TGTGCCAGCAGTTACGGTGAAGGGGGCAATTCACCCCTCCACTTT. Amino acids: CASSYGEGGNSPLHF.

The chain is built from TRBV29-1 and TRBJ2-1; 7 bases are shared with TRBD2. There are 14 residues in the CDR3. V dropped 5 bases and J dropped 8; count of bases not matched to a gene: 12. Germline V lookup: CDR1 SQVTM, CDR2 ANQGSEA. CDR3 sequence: CSVRLAGGVDEQFF. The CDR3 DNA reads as TGCAGCGTTAGACTAGCCGGAGGAGTAGATGAGCAGTTCTTC.

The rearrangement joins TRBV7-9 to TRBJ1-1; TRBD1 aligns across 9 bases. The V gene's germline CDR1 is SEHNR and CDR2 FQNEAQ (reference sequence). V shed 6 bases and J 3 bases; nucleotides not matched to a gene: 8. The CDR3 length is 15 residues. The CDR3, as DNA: TGTGCCAGCAGGGCTAGACAGGGGGTAGACACTGAAGCTTTCTTT. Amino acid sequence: CASRARQGVDTEAFF.

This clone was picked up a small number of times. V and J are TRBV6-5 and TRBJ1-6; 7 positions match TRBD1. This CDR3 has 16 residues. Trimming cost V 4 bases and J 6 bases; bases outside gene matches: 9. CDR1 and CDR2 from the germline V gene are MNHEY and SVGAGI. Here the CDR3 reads CASSSTDRALNSPLHF. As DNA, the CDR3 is TGTGCCAGCAGTTCGACCGACAGGGCCCTTAATTCACCCCTCCACTTT.

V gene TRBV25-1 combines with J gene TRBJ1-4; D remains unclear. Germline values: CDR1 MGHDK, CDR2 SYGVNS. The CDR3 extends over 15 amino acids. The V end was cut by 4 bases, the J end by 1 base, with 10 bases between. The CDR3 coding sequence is TGTGCCAGCAGTGCACGAATAGGAACTAATGAAAAACTGTTTTTT. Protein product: CASSARIGTNEKLFF.

The chain's CDR3 is CASNKGRTNIQYF. The CDR3 nucleotides read TGTGCCAGCAATAAGGGCCGGACGAACATTCAGTACTTC. This chain connects TRBV13 to TRBJ2-4; D not resolved. V lost 7 bases, J lost 7 bases, and 14 bases lay in between. CDR1 and CDR2 (germline): PRHDT, FYEKMQ (reference sequence). The CDR3 contains 13 residues.

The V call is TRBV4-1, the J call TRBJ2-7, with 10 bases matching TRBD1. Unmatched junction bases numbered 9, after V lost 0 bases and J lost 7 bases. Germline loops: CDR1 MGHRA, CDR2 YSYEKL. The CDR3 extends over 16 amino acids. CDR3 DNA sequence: TGCGCCAGCAGCCAAGATCTAGGGACAGGGGCGTGGGAGCAGTACTTC. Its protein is CASSQDLGTGAWEQYF.

The CDR3 coding sequence is TGTGCCAGCAGCAAAGCGCTGGGGGACAGTTACCCACCTGGCTCCTATAATTCACCCCTCCACTTT. It translates to CASSKALGDSYPPGSYNSPLHF. This chain uses TRBV21-1 with TRBJ1-6; the table assigns TRBD1, which was not confirmed against the DNA. TRBV21-1 is noted as a pseudogene. CDR3 length: 22 amino acids.

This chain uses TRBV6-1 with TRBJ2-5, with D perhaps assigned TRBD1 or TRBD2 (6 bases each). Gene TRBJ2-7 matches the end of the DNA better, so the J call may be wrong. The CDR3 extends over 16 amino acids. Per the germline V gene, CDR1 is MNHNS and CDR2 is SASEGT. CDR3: CASSEYWRGASYEQYF. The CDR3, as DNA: TGTGCCAGCAGTGAGTATTGGAGGGGGGCCTCCTACGAGCAGTACTTC.

The chain's CDR3 is CASSRTSGGVNEQFF. CDR3 bases: TGTGCCAGCAGCCGGACTAGCGGGGGGGTAAATGAGCAGTTCTTC. V gene TRBV9 combines with J gene TRBJ2-1; 15 bases fit TRBD2. The V gene's germline CDR1 is SGDLS and CDR2 YYNGEE. The CDR3 loop spans 15 amino acids. Losses at the gene ends were 4 bases for V and 7 bases for J; bases not matched to a gene: 3.

The CDR3 sequence is CASSSDRAIYSGANVLTF. CDR3 DNA: TGTGCCAGCAGTTCCGACAGGGCCATCTACTCTGGGGCCAACGTCCTGACTTTC. This chain connects TRBV2 to TRBJ2-6; TRBD1 agrees at 7 bases. Trimming removed 5 bases from V and 0 bases from J; junction bases left unmatched: 10. From germline, CDR1 is SNHLY and CDR2 FYNNEI. This CDR3 is built from 18 residues.

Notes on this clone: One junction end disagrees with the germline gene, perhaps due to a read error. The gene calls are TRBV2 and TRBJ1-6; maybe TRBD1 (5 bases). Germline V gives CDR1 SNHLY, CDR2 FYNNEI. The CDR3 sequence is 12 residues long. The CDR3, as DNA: TGTGCCAGCAGTTACCTCGGGGGGTGGCGCCAATTT. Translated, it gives CASSYLGGWRQF.

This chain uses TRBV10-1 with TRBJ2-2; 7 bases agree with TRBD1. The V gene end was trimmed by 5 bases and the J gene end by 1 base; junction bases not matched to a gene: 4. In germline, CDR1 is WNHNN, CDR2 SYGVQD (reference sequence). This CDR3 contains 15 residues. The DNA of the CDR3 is TGCGCCAGCAGTCACGGGACAGAGAACACCGGGGAGCTGTTTTTT. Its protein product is CASSHGTENTGELFF.

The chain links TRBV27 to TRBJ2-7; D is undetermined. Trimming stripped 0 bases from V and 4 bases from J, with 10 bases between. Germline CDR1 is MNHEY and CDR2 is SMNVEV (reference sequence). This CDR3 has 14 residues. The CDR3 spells CASSLSSVGYEQYF. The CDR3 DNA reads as TGTGCCAGCAGTTTATCTAGTGTGGGGTACGAGCAGTACTTC.